This note documents a single T cell receptor (beta chain) sequence. Its antigen remains unidentified. The data were taken from a study of identifying expanded T cells in peripheral blood. Study outcomes and limitations: Clone count variance between roughly two-week samples rose with total template count.

CDR1 SNHLY and CDR2 FYNNEI come from the germline V gene. CDR3 length: 13 amino acids. The germline V and J ends were trimmed by 3 bases and 0 bases, with 5 bases remaining between them. Here immunoSEQ multiplex PCR was the method, and the copy in TCRdb shows in-frame clones only, minus some. This sample has around 120,000 clones, with more than 85% found just once. Collection occurred without any documented infections or immune events in donors. The rearrangement joins TRBV2 to TRBJ1-1, with D unclear. The receptor comes from a person aged 18-70 years in good health. Sequencing was performed on blood. CDR3 amino acids: CASSDSMNTEAFF. DNA for the CDR3: TGTGCCAGCAGTGATTCCATGAACACTGAAGCTTTCTTT.